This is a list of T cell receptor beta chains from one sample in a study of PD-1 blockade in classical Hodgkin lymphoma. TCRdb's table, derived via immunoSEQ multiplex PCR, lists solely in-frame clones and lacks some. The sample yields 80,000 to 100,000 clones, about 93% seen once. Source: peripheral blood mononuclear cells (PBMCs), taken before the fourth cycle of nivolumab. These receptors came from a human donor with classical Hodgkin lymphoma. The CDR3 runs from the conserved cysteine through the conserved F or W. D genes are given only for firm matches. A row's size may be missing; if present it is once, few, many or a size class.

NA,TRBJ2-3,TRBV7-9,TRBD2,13,CAIEAGEADTQYF,TGTGCCATAGAAGCGGGAGAGGCAGATACGCAGTATTTT
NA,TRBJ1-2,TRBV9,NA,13,CASSAGPGDGYTF,TGTGCCAGCAGCGCCGGGCCAGGGGATGGCTACACCTTC
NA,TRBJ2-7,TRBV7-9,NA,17,CASSSGVWERAFSEQYF,TGTGCCAGCAGCTCCGGGGTCTGGGAACGTGCTTTCTCCGAGCAGTACTTC
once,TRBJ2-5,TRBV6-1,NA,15,CASSEAGNRQETQYF,TGTGCCAGCAGTGAAGCAGGTAACAGGCAAGAGACCCAGTACTTC
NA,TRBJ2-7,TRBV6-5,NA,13,CASSERLVREQYF,TGTGCCAGCAGTGAGCGACTAGTGCGCGAGCAGTACTTC
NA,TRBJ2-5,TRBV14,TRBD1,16,CASSRLRQGQQETQYF,TGTGCCAGCAGCCGACTGAGACAGGGCCAGCAAGAGACCCAGTACTTC
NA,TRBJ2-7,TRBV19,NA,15,CASSPTSRGSYEQYF,TGTGCCAGTAGTCCAACAAGCCGAGGGTCCTACGAGCAGTACTTC
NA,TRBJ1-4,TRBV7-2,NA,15,CASSFYRVSDEKLFF,TGTGCCAGCAGCTTCTACAGGGTGAGCGATGAAAAACTGTTTTTT
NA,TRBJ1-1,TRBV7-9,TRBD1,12,CATTGGNTEAFF,TGTGCCACGACAGGGGGCAACACTGAAGCTTTCTTT
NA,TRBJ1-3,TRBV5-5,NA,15,CASSLEAGSGNTIYF,TGTGCCAGCAGCTTGGAGGCAGGCTCTGGAAACACCATATATTTT
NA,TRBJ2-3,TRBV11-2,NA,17,CASSTAGLRRNRDTQYF,TGTGCCAGCAGCACCGCGGGGTTGAGGAGGAACAGGGATACGCAGTATTTT
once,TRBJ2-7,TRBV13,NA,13,CASSSRPYYEQYF,TGTGCCAGCAGCTCCAGACCCTATTACGAGCAGTACTTC
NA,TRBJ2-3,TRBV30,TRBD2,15,CAWQKASGLVDTQYF,TGTGCCTGGCAAAAGGCTAGCGGGCTTGTAGATACGCAGTATTTT
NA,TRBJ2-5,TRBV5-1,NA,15,CASSSFNRAQETQYF,TGCGCCAGCAGCTCCTTTAATCGGGCCCAAGAGACCCAGTACTTC
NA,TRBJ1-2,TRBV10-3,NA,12,CAISVTESGYTF,TGTGCCATCAGTGTGACGGAATCCGGCTACACCTTC
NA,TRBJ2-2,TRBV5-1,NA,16,CASSFAWEQNTGELFF,TGCGCCAGCAGCTTTGCGTGGGAGCAGAACACCGGGGAGCTGTTTTTT
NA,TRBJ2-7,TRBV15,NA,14,CATSRGGASYEQYF,TGTGCCACCAGCAGAGGGGGAGCCTCGTACGAGCAGTACTTC
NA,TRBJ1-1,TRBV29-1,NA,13,CSVGFGGPSEAFF,TGCAGCGTTGGTTTTGGGGGGCCTTCCGAAGCTTTCTTT
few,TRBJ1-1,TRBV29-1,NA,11,CSAQTYTEAFF,TGCAGCGCTCAGACTTACACTGAAGCTTTCTTT
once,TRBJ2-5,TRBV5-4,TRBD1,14,CAGGRTGGRETQYF,TGTGCCGGAGGTCGGACAGGGGGGAGAGAGACCCAGTACTTC
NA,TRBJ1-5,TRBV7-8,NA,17,CASSLGLQGLTNQPQHF,TGTGCCAGCAGCTTAGGTCTCCAGGGGTTAACAAATCAGCCCCAGCATTTT
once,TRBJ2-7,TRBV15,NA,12,CATSRGQSEQYF,TGTGCCACCAGCAGAGGACAGTCCGAGCAGTACTTC
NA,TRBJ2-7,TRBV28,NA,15,CASSLSGPTAYEQYF,TGTGCCAGCAGTTTATCGGGGCCAACCGCCTACGAGCAGTACTTC
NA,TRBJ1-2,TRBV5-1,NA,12,CASSLGPYGYTF,TGCGCCAGCAGCTTGGGCCCTTATGGCTACACCTTC
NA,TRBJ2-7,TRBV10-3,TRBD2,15,CAISEPAGGFYEQYF,TGTGCCATCAGTGAGCCGGCGGGAGGGTTTTACGAGCAGTACTTC
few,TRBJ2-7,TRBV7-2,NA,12,CASSLLRRGQYF,TGTGCCAGCAGCCTCCTCCGGCGGGGGCAGTACTTC
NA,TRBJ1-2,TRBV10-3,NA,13,CAISESEDYGYTF,TGTGCCATCAGTGAGTCTGAGGACTATGGCTACACCTTC
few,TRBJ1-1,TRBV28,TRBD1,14,CASSDQAGGTEAFF,TGTGCCAGCAGTGACCAGGCAGGGGGCACTGAAGCTTTCTTT
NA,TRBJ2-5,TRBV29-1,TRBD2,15,CSVGVAGAWGETQYF,TGCAGCGTTGGGGTAGCGGGAGCCTGGGGGGAGACCCAGTACTTC
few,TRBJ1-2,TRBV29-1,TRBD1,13,CSVERGQGFGYTF,TGCAGCGTTGAACGTGGACAGGGATTCGGCTACACCTTC
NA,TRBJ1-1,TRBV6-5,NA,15,CASSLTGRLNTEAFF,TGTGCCAGCAGTTTAACAGGAAGGCTGAACACTGAAGCTTTCTTT
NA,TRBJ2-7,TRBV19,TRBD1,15,CASSIGGQGSYEQYF,TGTGCCAGTAGTATTGGGGGACAGGGGAGCTACGAGCAGTACTTC
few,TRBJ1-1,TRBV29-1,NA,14,CSVEVALTAYEAFF,TGCAGCGTTGAAGTCGCACTTACAGCTTATGAAGCTTTCTTT
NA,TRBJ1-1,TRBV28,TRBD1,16,CASTKGGQGGLAEAFF,TGTGCCAGCACCAAAGGGGGACAGGGAGGCTTGGCTGAAGCTTTCTTT
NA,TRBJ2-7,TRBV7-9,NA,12,CASSPAVGEQYF,TGTGCCAGCAGCCCCGCGGTCGGAGAGCAGTACTTC
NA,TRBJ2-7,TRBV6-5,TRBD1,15,CASSYSGTGGSEQYF,TGTGCCAGCAGTTACTCGGGGACAGGGGGCTCCGAGCAGTACTTC
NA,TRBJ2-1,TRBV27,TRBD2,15,CASSPSSGNYNEQFF,TGTGCCAGCAGTCCCTCTAGCGGGAACTACAATGAGCAGTTCTTC
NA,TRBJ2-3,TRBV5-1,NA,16,CASSLVGDFYTDTQYF,TGCGCCAGCAGCTTGGTTGGGGATTTCTATACAGATACGCAGTATTTT
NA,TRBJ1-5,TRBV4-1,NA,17,CASSQESGDFSNQPQHF,TGCGCCAGCAGCCAAGAATCGGGTGATTTTAGCAATCAGCCCCAGCATTTT
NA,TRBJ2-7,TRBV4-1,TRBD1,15,CASSQTGTGPYEQYF,TGCGCCAGCAGCCAAACCGGGACAGGGCCATACGAGCAGTACTTC
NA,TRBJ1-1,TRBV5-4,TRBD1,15,CASSLRSGGRTEAFF,TGTGCCAGCAGCTTGCGGTCAGGGGGCAGGACTGAAGCTTTCTTT
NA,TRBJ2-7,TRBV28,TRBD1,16,CASSVPRQGEAYEQYF,TGTGCCAGCAGCGTTCCCCGACAGGGCGAGGCCTACGAGCAGTACTTC
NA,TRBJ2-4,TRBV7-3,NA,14,CASSQGRSGNIQYF,TGTGCCAGCAGCCAAGGAAGGTCCGGCAACATTCAGTACTTC